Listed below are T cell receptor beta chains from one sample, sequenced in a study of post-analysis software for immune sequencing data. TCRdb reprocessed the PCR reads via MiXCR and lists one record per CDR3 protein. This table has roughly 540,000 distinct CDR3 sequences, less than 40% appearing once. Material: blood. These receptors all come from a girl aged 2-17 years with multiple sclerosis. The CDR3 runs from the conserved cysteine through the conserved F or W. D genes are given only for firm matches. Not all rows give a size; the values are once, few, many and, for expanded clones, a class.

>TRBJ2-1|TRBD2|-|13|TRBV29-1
TGCAGCGTTGAGCTAGCGGGGGGCGATGAGCAGTTCTTC
CSVELAGGDEQFF
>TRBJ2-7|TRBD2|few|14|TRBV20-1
TGCAGTGCTAGCGGACTAGCGGTCTCCCACGAGCAGTACTTC
CSASGLAVSHEQYF
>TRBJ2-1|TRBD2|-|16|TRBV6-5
TGTGCCAGCAGTACAACGGGACTAGCGGAATACAATGAGCAGTTCTTC
CASSTTGLAEYNEQFF
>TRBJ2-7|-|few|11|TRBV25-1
TGTGCCAGCAGTGTGGGGTGGGAGCAGTACTTC
CASSVGWEQYF
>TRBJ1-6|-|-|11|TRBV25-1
TGTGCCAGCAGCTCCGTTGGTGTCCCCCACTTT
CASSSVGVPHF
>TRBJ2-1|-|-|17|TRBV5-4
TGTGCCAGCAGCTTTGACGTAAGGGGGACCTTAGGCCATGAGCAGTTCTTC
CASSFDVRGTLGHEQFF
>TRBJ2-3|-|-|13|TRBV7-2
TGTGCCAGCAGCTTCGGGACGGCAGATACGCAGTATTTT
CASSFGTADTQYF
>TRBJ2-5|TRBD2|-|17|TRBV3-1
TGTGCCAGCAGGCTAGCGGGGGCCAAGGGCAGGAAAGAGACCCAGTACTTC
CASRLAGAKGRKETQYF
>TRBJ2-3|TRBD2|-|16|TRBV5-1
TGCGCCAGCAGCTTGGAGCCTAGCGGGTCTACAGATACGCAGTATTTT
CASSLEPSGSTDTQYF
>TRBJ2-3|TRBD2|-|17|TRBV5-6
TGTGCCAGCAGCCTGAGCATTCTAGCGGGGGGTACAGATACGCAGTATTTT
CASSLSILAGGTDTQYF
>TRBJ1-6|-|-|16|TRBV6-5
TGTGCCAGCAGTTACTCGAGACGGACCTTTAATTCACCCCTCCACTTT
CASSYSRRTFNSPLHF
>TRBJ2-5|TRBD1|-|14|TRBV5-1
TGCGCCAGCAGCGACAGGGGGCAGGGGGAGACCCAGTACTTC
CASSDRGQGETQYF
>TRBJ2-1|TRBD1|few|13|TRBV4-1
TGCGCCAGCAGCCAAGAACCAGGGGGCAAGCAGTTCTTC
CASSQEPGGKQFF
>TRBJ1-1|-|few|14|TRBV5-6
TGTGCCAGCAGCTTTCGAGGGGGGAACACTGAAGCTTTCTTT
CASSFRGGNTEAFF
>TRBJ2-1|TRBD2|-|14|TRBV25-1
TGTGCCAGCAGTGGTCTAGCGGCCTACAATGAGCAGTTCTTC
CASSGLAAYNEQFF
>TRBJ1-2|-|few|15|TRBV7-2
TGTGCCAGCAGCCCAACGAGTGGCTCTAACTATGGCTACACCTTC
CASSPTSGSNYGYTF
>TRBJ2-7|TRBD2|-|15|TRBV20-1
TGCAGTGCTCCATCACGGAGCGGGGCCTACAATGAGCAGTACTTC
CSAPSRSGAYNEQYF
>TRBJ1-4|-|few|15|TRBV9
TGTGCCAGCAGCCCTAGGCAGGGGACTAATGAAAAACTGTTTTTT
CASSPRQGTNEKLFF
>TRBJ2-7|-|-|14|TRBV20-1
TGCAGTGCTAGCCCCCCGGGACGGGTATACGAGCAGTACTTC
CSASPPGRVYEQYF